This T cell receptor beta chain was sequenced during a study of blood T cell repertoires in COVID-19. The CDR3 runs to 16 residues. The germline V gene has CDR1 GTSNPN and CDR2 SVGIG (reference sequence). V was shortened by 4 bases and J by 2 bases, with 18 bases between the two germline ends. Clones were read by immunoSEQ multiplex PCR, and TCRdb kept only the in-frame ones, dropping some. The table includes almost 400,000 clones, about nine tenths detected once. Sequencing used PBMCs or T cells enriched from blood (not recorded which). The clonotype was recovered from a woman aged 25 to 39 who had recovered from COVID-19. The chain recombines TRBV30 with TRBJ1-5; no reliable D call. CDR3 amino acids: CAWTARGVMGNQPQHF. CDR3 nucleotides: TGTGCCTGGACCGCGCGGGGAGTGATGGGCAATCAGCCCCAGCATTTT.